A selection of T cell receptor beta chains follows, all from one sample in a study of CD8+CD57+ T cells in acquired aplastic anemia. One entry per CDR3 protein results from TCRdb running MiXCR on the reads. The data show around 190,000 distinct CDR3 sequences, 45% to 60% seen once. Source material: sorted CD4+, CD8+, or CD8+CD57+ T cells (not recorded which) from PBMCs. The receptors stem from a human donor with aplastic anemia. The CDR3 runs from the conserved cysteine through the conserved F or W. D genes are given only for firm matches. Only some rows state a clone size, as once, few, many or a class for expanded clones.

V: TRBV4-1
length: 14
D: .
size: many
J: TRBJ1-1
DNA: TGCGCCAGCAGCCACCAGACGGGGAACACTGAAGCTTTCTTT
CDR3: CASSHQTGNTEAFF

V: TRBV10-3
length: 15
D: TRBD2
size: .
J: TRBJ2-7
DNA: TGTGCCAGCAGCCCTTCCGGGGGGAGCTCCTACGAGCAGTACTTC
CDR3: CASSPSGGSSYEQYF

V: TRBV7-9
length: 13
D: .
size: few
J: TRBJ2-7
DNA: TGTGCCAGCAGCTTGGGGGGTTTCTACGAGCAGTACTTC
CDR3: CASSLGGFYEQYF

V: TRBV2
length: 12
D: .
size: .
J: TRBJ2-1
DNA: TGTGCCAGCAGTGCGGCTTACAATGAGCAGTTCTTC
CDR3: CASSAAYNEQFF

V: TRBV5-1
length: 15
D: TRBD1
size: .
J: TRBJ1-1
DNA: TGCGCCAGCAGCTCTCAGGGGGGACCGAACACTGAAGCTTTCTTT
CDR3: CASSSQGGPNTEAFF

V: TRBV7-9
length: 15
D: TRBD1
size: many
J: TRBJ2-7
DNA: TGTGCCAGCAGCTCCGGGACAGTTAGCTCCTACGAGCAGTACTTC
CDR3: CASSSGTVSSYEQYF

V: TRBV24-1
length: 14
D: .
size: few
J: TRBJ2-2
DNA: TGTGCCACCAGATCTAGGGGAGCGACCGGGGAGCTGTTTTTT
CDR3: CATRSRGATGELFF

V: TRBV24-1
length: 14
D: .
size: .
J: TRBJ2-1
DNA: TGTGCCACCAGTGACACAAGGCTAGGCAATGAGCAGTTCTTC
CDR3: CATSDTRLGNEQFF

V: TRBV9
length: 13
D: .
size: .
J: TRBJ2-2
DNA: TGTGCCAGCAGCCCCCAACTAGTCGGGGAGCTGTTTTTT
CDR3: CASSPQLVGELFF

V: TRBV6-1
length: 14
D: TRBD2
size: many
J: TRBJ2-3
DNA: TGTGCCAGCAGCGAGCGGGGGTCCACAGATACGCAGTATTTT
CDR3: CASSERGSTDTQYF

V: TRBV20-1
length: 15
D: .
size: many
J: TRBJ1-1
DNA: TGCAGTGCTAAAAAGCCGGGACCACCGAGGGCTGAAGCTTTCTTT
CDR3: CSAKKPGPPRAEAFF

V: TRBV19
length: 13
D: .
size: .
J: TRBJ1-1
DNA: TGTGCCAGTAGCCAACAGAGAAACACTGAAGCTTTCTTT
CDR3: CASSQQRNTEAFF

V: TRBV25-1
length: 15
D: TRBD2
size: many
J: TRBJ2-1
DNA: TGTGCCAGCAGTGACTATAGCGGGGGGGTCAATGAGCAGTTCTTC
CDR3: CASSDYSGGVNEQFF

V: TRBV10-3
length: 16
D: TRBD2
size: .
J: TRBJ2-3
DNA: TGTGCCATCTGTGAGGGACTAGCGGGGGGCACAGATACGCAGTATTTT
CDR3: CAICEGLAGGTDTQYF

V: TRBV12-5
length: 13
D: .
size: few
J: TRBJ1-3
DNA: TGTGCTAGTGGTTCCCTCATGCCAAACACCATATATTTT
CDR3: CASGSLMPNTIYF

V: TRBV7-9
length: 13
D: .
size: .
J: TRBJ1-2
DNA: TGTGCTGTCCCGGGGGGGGGAGACTATGGCTACACCTTC
CDR3: CAVPGGGDYGYTF

V: TRBV7-9
length: 15
D: TRBD2
size: many
J: TRBJ2-2
DNA: TGTGCCAGCAGCATAGCGGGGACGAACACCGGGGAGCTGTTTTTT
CDR3: CASSIAGTNTGELFF

V: TRBV20-1
length: 13
D: .
size: few
J: TRBJ1-1
DNA: TGCAGTGCTAGGTCAGCGCAGAACACTGAAGCTTTCTTT
CDR3: CSARSAQNTEAFF

V: TRBV7-6
length: 14
D: .
size: .
J: TRBJ2-7
DNA: TGTGCCAGCAGCTTAGAGGTAGCGGCCTACGAGCAGTACTTC
CDR3: CASSLEVAAYEQYF

V: TRBV6-1
length: 14
D: TRBD1
size: many
J: TRBJ1-1
DNA: TGTGCCAGCAGTGAGGACAGGGAGAACACTGAAGCTTTCTTT
CDR3: CASSEDRENTEAFF

V: TRBV10-3
length: 16
D: TRBD1
size: many
J: TRBJ1-6
DNA: TGTGCCATCAGTGGGCCCGGGACAGCAATAAATTCACCCCTCCACTTT
CDR3: CAISGPGTAINSPLHF

V: TRBV29-1
length: 11
D: .
size: .
J: TRBJ2-1
DNA: TGCAGCGTCCCGAGCCTCAATGAGCAGTTCTTC
CDR3: CSVPSLNEQFF

V: TRBV20-1
length: 15
D: TRBD2
size: many
J: TRBJ2-1
DNA: TGCAGTGCTAAGACGGGACTAGCGGCCTACAATGAGCAGTTCTTC
CDR3: CSAKTGLAAYNEQFF

V: TRBV2
length: 13
D: .
size: .
J: TRBJ1-1
DNA: TGTGCCAGCAGGGGGGTTGAGAACACTGAAGCTTTCTTT
CDR3: CASRGVENTEAFF

V: TRBV20-1
length: 16
D: TRBD1
size: many
J: TRBJ1-3
DNA: TGCAGTGCTAGTCAGACAGGGGTCGTTAAAGGAAACACCATATATTTT
CDR3: CSASQTGVVKGNTIYF

V: TRBV4-2
length: 18
D: .
size: .
J: TRBJ1-2
DNA: TGTGCCAGCAGCCGCTCGGGAGGGTACTCCCTACTGAAGTATGGCTACACCTTC
CDR3: CASSRSGGYSLLKYGYTF

V: TRBV11-1
length: 16
D: .
size: .
J: TRBJ2-7
DNA: TGTGCCAGCAGCTCCCTGCGGGTTCAAAACGACTACGAGCAGTACTTC
CDR3: CASSSLRVQNDYEQYF

V: TRBV12-3/TRBV12-4
length: 15
D: .
size: .
J: TRBJ2-7
DNA: TGTGCCAGCAGCCTAACCCAGGACAGAGCCTACGATCAGTACTTC
CDR3: CASSLTQDRAYDQYF

V: TRBV10-1
length: 15
D: .
size: .
J: TRBJ2-3
DNA: TGCGCCAGCAGTGAAGAGGGAAGAAGCACAGATACGCAGTATTTT
CDR3: CASSEEGRSTDTQYF

V: TRBV9
length: 15
D: .
size: many
J: TRBJ1-5
DNA: TGTGCCAGCAGCTCAGCAGGGTATAGCAATCAGCCCCAGCATTTT
CDR3: CASSSAGYSNQPQHF

V: TRBV19
length: 17
D: .
size: many
J: TRBJ2-2
DNA: TGTGCCAGTAGTATAGGTGGTAAGGGTCGAAACACCGGGGAGCTGTTTTTT
CDR3: CASSIGGKGRNTGELFF

V: TRBV25-1
length: 16
D: TRBD2
size: once
J: TRBJ2-7
DNA: TGTGCCAGCAGTGAGATCCCGGGACTAGCGGGCTCCGAGCAGTACTTC
CDR3: CASSEIPGLAGSEQYF

V: TRBV20-1
length: 17
D: .
size: .
J: TRBJ1-6
DNA: TGCAGTGCTAGAGATGGTGATGCTTCAGGGGTCAATTCACCCCTCCACTTT
CDR3: CSARDGDASGVNSPLHF

V: TRBV12-3/TRBV12-4
length: 15
D: .
size: few
J: TRBJ1-5
DNA: TGTGCCAGCAGTAGGCGGGAGGGTTCTTATCAGCCCCAGCATTTT
CDR3: CASSRREGSYQPQHF

V: TRBV27
length: 17
D: TRBD1
size: few
J: TRBJ1-2
DNA: TGTGCCAGCTCCCAGAGTTTACAGGGGGTAAAATTCTATGGCTACACCTTC
CDR3: CASSQSLQGVKFYGYTF

V: TRBV19
length: 15
D: TRBD1
size: .
J: TRBJ2-1
DNA: TGTGCCAGTAGTATAGCACAGGGGCTTGGCAATGAGCAGTTCTTC
CDR3: CASSIAQGLGNEQFF

V: TRBV10-3
length: 12
D: .
size: .
J: TRBJ2-5
DNA: TGTGCCACAGGGACAGCGGGGGAGACCCAGTACTTC
CDR3: CATGTAGETQYF

V: TRBV29-1
length: 14
D: .
size: few
J: TRBJ2-5
DNA: TGCAGCGTTGTGGGGGGGGGCAGCCAAGAGACCCAGTACTTC
CDR3: CSVVGGGSQETQYF

V: TRBV24-1
length: 14
D: TRBD1
size: once
J: TRBJ1-1
DNA: TGTGCCACCAGTGATAACAGGGGGATGGCTGAAGCTTTCTTT
CDR3: CATSDNRGMAEAFF

V: TRBV5-5
length: 16
D: TRBD1
size: many
J: TRBJ1-6
DNA: TGTGCCAGCAGCTTTCCGGGACAGCCGTCAAATTCACCCCTCCACTTT
CDR3: CASSFPGQPSNSPLHF

V: TRBV19
length: 15
D: .
size: .
J: TRBJ2-3
DNA: TGTGCCAGTAGGAAAGCAGGGGGGCTCACAGATACGCAGTATTTT
CDR3: CASRKAGGLTDTQYF

V: TRBV10-3
length: 14
D: .
size: .
J: TRBJ2-3
DNA: TGTGCCATCAGTGAATCTGCCCGGGGTGATACGCAGTATTTT
CDR3: CAISESARGDTQYF

V: TRBV2
length: 15
D: .
size: .
J: TRBJ1-4
DNA: TGTGCCAGCATAATTCGTTTGGGGCCTAATGAAAAACTGTTTTTT
CDR3: CASIIRLGPNEKLFF

V: TRBV19
length: 13
D: .
size: many
J: TRBJ2-7
DNA: TGTGCCAGTAATAAGGGGGGACCCTACGAGCAGTACTTC
CDR3: CASNKGGPYEQYF

V: TRBV7-3
length: 15
D: TRBD2
size: .
J: TRBJ2-5
DNA: TGTGCCAGCAGCTTAAGACTAGCGGGGGGAGAGACCCAGTACTTC
CDR3: CASSLRLAGGETQYF

V: TRBV7-8
length: 14
D: TRBD1
size: many
J: TRBJ2-7
DNA: TGTGCCAGCAGCTCACAGGGGTGGGCCTACGAGCAGTACTTC
CDR3: CASSSQGWAYEQYF

V: TRBV19
length: 15
D: TRBD1
size: once
J: TRBJ2-5
DNA: TGTGCCAGTTCAGTAGTAGACAGGGGAGGAGAGACCCAGTACTTC
CDR3: CASSVVDRGGETQYF

V: TRBV11-2
length: 17
D: .
size: many
J: TRBJ1-6
DNA: TGTGCCAGCAGCTTAGGGGGAGGGACCGGGAAGAATTCACCCTTCCACTTT
CDR3: CASSLGGGTGKNSPFHF

V: TRBV29-1
length: 13
D: .
size: many
J: TRBJ2-7
DNA: TGCAGCGTGATTAGCGGAGGCCACTACGAGCAGTACTTC
CDR3: CSVISGGHYEQYF